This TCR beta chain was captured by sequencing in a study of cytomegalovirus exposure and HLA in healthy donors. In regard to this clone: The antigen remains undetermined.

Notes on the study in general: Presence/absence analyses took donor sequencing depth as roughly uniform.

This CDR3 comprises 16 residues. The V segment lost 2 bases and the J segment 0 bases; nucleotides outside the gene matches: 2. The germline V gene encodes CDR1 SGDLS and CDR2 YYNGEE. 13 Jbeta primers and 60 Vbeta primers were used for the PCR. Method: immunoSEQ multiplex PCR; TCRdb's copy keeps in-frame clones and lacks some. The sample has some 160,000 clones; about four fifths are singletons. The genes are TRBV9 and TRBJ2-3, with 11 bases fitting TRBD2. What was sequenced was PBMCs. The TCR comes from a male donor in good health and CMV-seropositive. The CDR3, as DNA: TGTGCCAGCAGCGTCAGACTAGCGGGGAGCACAGATACGCAGTATTTT. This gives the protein CASSVRLAGSTDTQYF.